Shown below are 8 T cell receptor beta chains from a single sample sequenced in a study of T-cell reconstitution after alpha-beta-depleted transplantation in children. A library of TCRbeta sequences, prepared with unique molecular identifiers, was generated. TCRdb fed the PCR reads into MiXCR, producing one record per CDR3 protein. The sample includes roughly 570,000 distinct CDR3 sequences, 25% to 30% of them seen just once. The material was PBMCs, obtained before TCRalphabeta/CD19-depleted stem cell transplant. These receptors originate from a boy in the first two years of life with Wiskott-Aldrich syndrome, due to receive a stem cell transplant.

This clonotype was recorded a few times. This chain links TRBV9 with TRBJ2-4; 14 nucleotides align to TRBD2. Germline V gives CDR1 SGDLS, CDR2 YYNGEE. The CDR3 contains 19 residues. V trimming: 2 bases; J trimming: 0 bases; junction bases outside the gene matches: 7. The CDR3 DNA sequence: TGTGCCAGCAGCGTGAGACTAGCGGGAGGGGCCCTAGCCAAAAACATTCAGTACTTC. Translation: CASSVRLAGGALAKNIQYF.

The rearrangement joins TRBV4-1 to TRBJ2-3; TRBD2 matches 12 bases. V lost 1 base, J lost 6 bases, and 20 bases stayed unmatched. CDR1 is MGHRA, CDR2 YSYEKL, per germline. The CDR3 is 21 residues long. Written as DNA, the CDR3 is TGCGCCAGCAGCCAAGTTCCGACTAGCGGGAGTCCCGTTGTTGTAACTGATACGCAGTATTTT. It codes for CASSQVPTSGSPVVVTDTQYF.

This clonotype was detected only a few times. The V call is TRBV5-1, the J call TRBJ2-2; the D gene is possibly TRBD1 (5 bases). This CDR3 has 16 amino acids. The V end was cut by 0 bases, the J end by 0 bases, with 9 bases between. CDR1 SGHRS and CDR2 YFSETQ come from the germline V gene. CDR3 sequence (DNA): TGCGCCAGCAGCTTGGTTTCAGGGTCGAACACCGGGGAGCTGTTTTTT. Protein product: CASSLVSGSNTGELFF.

The CDR3 DNA reads TGTGCCAGTAGTATGAAGATTTCATTGACAGGGGGTAAAACAGATACGCAGTATTTT. This translates into CASSMKISLTGGKTDTQYF. This chain connects TRBV19 to TRBJ2-3; 9 nucleotides agree with TRBD1. V shed 3 bases, J shed 3 bases, and the junction held 16 bases outside the gene matches. The CDR3 runs to 19 residues. Germline values: CDR1 LNHDA, CDR2 SQIVND (reference sequence).

This clonotype appeared a few times. This sequence joins TRBV6-6 and TRBJ1-2; D is possibly TRBD1 (6 bases). Trimming took off 6 bases at V and 6 bases at J, with 14 bases between the two ends. The CDR3 runs to 13 residues. In germline, CDR1 is MNHNY, CDR2 SVGAGI (reference sequence). The CDR3 DNA reads TGTGCCAGCAGCCTACAGGGCAGCGATGGCTACACCTTC. Translated: CASSLQGSDGYTF.

This chain uses TRBV15 with TRBJ2-3; D ambiguous. There are 15 residues in the CDR3. The V end was cut by 3 bases, the J end by 2 bases, with 12 bases between. Germline V gene data show CDR1 as LNHNV and CDR2 as YYDKDF (reference sequence). The CDR3 nucleotides read TGTGCCACCAGCAGTCTGGCGTCCTACACAGATACGCAGTATTTT. Translating gives CATSSLASYTDTQYF.

There are a few counts of this clonotype. The rearrangement links TRBV5-1 to TRBJ1-4, with 7 bases fitting TRBD1. The CDR3 sequence is 16 residues long. V lost 4 bases, J lost 2 bases, and 8 bases stayed unmatched. CDR1 is SGHRS and CDR2 is YFSETQ in the germline V gene. The chain's CDR3 is CASSRDPQGTNEKLFF. The CDR3 DNA reads as TGCGCCAGCAGCCGCGATCCACAGGGGACTAATGAAAAACTGTTTTTT. Together with reference TRBV5-1 and TRBJ1-4, the CDR3 gives the full variable domain: KAGVTQTPRYLIKTRGQQVTLSCSPISGHRSVSWYQQTPGQGLQFLFEYFSETQRNKGNFPGRFSGRQFSNSRSEMNVSTLELGDSALYLCASSRDPQGTNEKLFFGSGTQLSVL.

This sequence joins TRBV15 and TRBJ1-5; no clear D gene. The length of the CDR3 is 15 residues. The V and J ends lost 0 bases and 3 bases respectively, with 9 bases between them. The germline CDR1 and CDR2 sequences are LNHNV and YYDKDF (reference sequence). CDR3 sequence: CATSRDPKTNQPQHF. DNA for the CDR3: TGTGCCACCAGCAGAGATCCCAAAACCAATCAGCCCCAGCATTTT.